The entry below describes one T cell receptor (beta chain). The target of this receptor is not known. Base qualities were left out, and no much larger clone turns up one base away. From cysteine to phenylalanine, the CDR3 is 13 amino acids long. The read is trimmed to its CDR3 DNA, 39 bases read in frame from base 1. Between the V and J ends, shortened by 9 bases and 5 bases respectively, the junction contains 16 bases. In the germline V gene (reference sequence), CDR1 corresponds to LNHDA and CDR2 to SQIVND. The sample comes from a study of T cell changes during pregnancy in multiple sclerosis (dated 2019 in TCRdb). About the full investigation: The study examined how the T cell repertoire changed over the course of pregnancy in women with multiple sclerosis.

The library was generated by the immunoSEQ multiplex PCR assay. TCRdb re-hosts the immuneACCESS table, in-frame sequences only. Its copies lack some clones; in the studies checked, an unresolved V gene accounts for under half of them, and the cause for the rest is not known. This sample holds 100,000 or so clones; almost 95% were observed only once. Over 0.8% of the sample rests with the top ten. This TCR came from a female donor with multiple sclerosis, enrolled in a pregnancy study. Material: peripheral blood, obtained before pregnancy. The chain is encoded by TRBV19 joined to TRBJ2-5; TRBD1 could be the D gene, as 5 bases match. The CDR3 has the sequence CASSRVGWETQYF. The DNA is TGTGCCAGCTCCAGGGTCGGCTGGGAGACCCAGTACTTC.